The rows below give T cell receptor beta chains drawn from one sample of a study of shared clonotypes between healthy human individuals. The assay was immunoSEQ multiplex PCR, and TCRdb's table has in-frame clones only and misses some. The sample has 1,100,000 or so clones, 75% to 85% seen once; the top ten hold more than 0.45%. Sequenced: memory CD4+ T cells from PBMCs. These receptors were obtained from a man between 18 and 29 years old in good health. Some clones in this sample may be carry-over from other donors' samples. Both conserved end residues are part of each CDR3. Fields, in order: V gene, D gene, J gene, clone size, CDR3 DNA, CDR3 protein. The D gene is left open where the match is weak. Clone size appears in some rows only: once, few, many, or a class for an expanded clone.

TRBV6-5	-	TRBJ2-7	few	TGTGCCAGCAGTTACCGCTCAGGATCGATCTACGAGCAGTACTTC	CASSYRSGSIYEQYF
TRBV14	-	TRBJ2-1	-	TGTGCCAGCAGCCACATTCACCCCTCCTACAATGAGCAGTTCTTC	CASSHIHPSYNEQFF
TRBV7-9	-	TRBJ2-7	-	TGTGCCAGCAGCTTCACAGGTACGGGGGAGCAGTACTTC	CASSFTGTGEQYF
TRBV14	-	TRBJ2-3	-	TGTGCCAGCAGCCAAGTTCCCTCCACAGATACGCAGTATTTT	CASSQVPSTDTQYF
TRBV18	-	TRBJ2-5	-	TGTGCCAGCTCACCAGGCGCAGCCCAAGAGACCCAGTACTTC	CASSPGAAQETQYF
TRBV28	TRBD2	TRBJ2-7	-	TGTGCCAGCAGTCCCCCGAGCGGGAGTATGTCTTCGAGGGAGCAGTACTTC	CASSPPSGSMSSREQYF
TRBV7-8	-	TRBJ2-1	-	TGTGCCAGCAGCTTAGGTTTCTTAGAGTATGATTATGAGCAGTTCTTC	CASSLGFLEYDYEQFF
TRBV19	-	TRBJ1-1	-	TGTGCCAGTAGTAGACATGGGCTGAACACTGAAGCTTTCTTT	CASSRHGLNTEAFF
TRBV15	TRBD2	TRBJ2-3	-	TGTGCCACCACCAAACCTGGACTAGCGGCAGATACGCAGTATTTT	CATTKPGLAADTQYF
TRBV6-5	TRBD2	TRBJ2-7	-	TGTGCCAGCAGCTACGGGAGGCAGTACTACGAGCAGTACTTC	CASSYGRQYYEQYF
TRBV19	TRBD1	TRBJ2-7	-	TGTGCCAGTAGGGGACAGGGTTCCTACGAGCAGTACTTC	CASRGQGSYEQYF
TRBV5-1	-	TRBJ1-1	-	TGCGCCAGCAGCCCCCCCGGCACTGAAGCTTTCTTT	CASSPPGTEAFF
TRBV7-9	-	TRBJ2-3	few	TGTGCCAGCAGCACTCGGTTAACTAGCACAGATACGCAGTATTTT	CASSTRLTSTDTQYF
TRBV4-1	-	TRBJ1-1	once	TGCGCCAGCAGCCAAGCTGCGGGGGCCGTGAACACTGAAGCTTTCTTT	CASSQAAGAVNTEAFF
TRBV5-6	TRBD1	TRBJ1-3	once	TGTGCCAGCAGCTCTAGGGGGCTAGGAAACACCATATATTTT	CASSSRGLGNTIYF
TRBV4-1	-	TRBJ2-2	-	TGCGCCAGCAGCCAAGAACCGTCCCAGAACACCGGGGAGCTGTTTTTT	CASSQEPSQNTGELFF
TRBV14	TRBD1	TRBJ1-4	-	TGTGCCAGCAGCCTCTTTGAGACAGGGAGGACGGAAAAACTGTTTTTT	CASSLFETGRTEKLFF
TRBV12-5	-	TRBJ2-2	-	TGTGCTAGTGGTTTGGTGGTGACGGGAGCAACCGGGGAGCTGTTTTTT	CASGLVVTGATGELFF
TRBV4-3	-	TRBJ1-5	-	TGCGCCAGCAGCCAAGATTGGGACCAGCCCCAGCATTTT	CASSQDWDQPQHF
TRBV7-8	TRBD1	TRBJ2-7	-	TGTGCCAGCAGCCGTATACCGCCCGGGACAGTCAACGAGCAGTACTTC	CASSRIPPGTVNEQYF
TRBV30	TRBD2	TRBJ2-2	-	TGTGCCTGGAGTGTCCGAAGGTCCAGCGGGAGAGGGAGGGGGGAGCTGTTTTTT	CAWSVRRSSGRGRGELFF